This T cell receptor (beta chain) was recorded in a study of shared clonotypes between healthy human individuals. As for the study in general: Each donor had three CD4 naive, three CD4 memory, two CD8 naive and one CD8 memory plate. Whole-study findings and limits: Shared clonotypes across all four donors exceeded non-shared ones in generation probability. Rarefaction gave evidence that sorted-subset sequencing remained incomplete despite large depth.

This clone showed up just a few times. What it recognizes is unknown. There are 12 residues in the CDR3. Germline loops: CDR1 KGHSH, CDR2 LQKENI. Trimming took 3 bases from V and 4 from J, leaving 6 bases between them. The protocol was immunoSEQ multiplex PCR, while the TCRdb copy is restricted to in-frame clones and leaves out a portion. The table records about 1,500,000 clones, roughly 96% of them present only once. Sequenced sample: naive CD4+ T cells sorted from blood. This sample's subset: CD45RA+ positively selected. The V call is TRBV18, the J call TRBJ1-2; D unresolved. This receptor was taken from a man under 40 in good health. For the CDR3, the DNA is TGTGCCAGCTCACCCTTTATCTATGGCTACACCTTC. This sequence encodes CASSPFIYGYTF.